This entry describes one T cell receptor (beta chain). Random-hexamer reverse transcription was applied to about 0.5 to 1 ug RNA. Coverage of TCR beta CDR3 amplification by immunoSEQ multiplex PCR extended to 54 Vbeta and 13 Jbeta. Each CDR3 protein is one row after TCRdb ran MiXCR on the immunoSEQ multiplex PCR reads. The sample shows around 220,000 distinct CDR3 sequences, about 93% of them seen only once. Sequencing targeted TCR beta in T cells from blood (CD8+ and CD4+). The multiple sclerosis controls were treatment-naive patients with relapsing-remitting disease that was stable or active. Negative isolation yielded CD4+ and CD8+ T cells, and FACS enriched TEMRA cells. V trimming: 4 bases; J trimming: 5 bases; junction bases outside the gene matches: 8. The CDR3 has 15 amino acids. From germline, CDR1 is SGHRS and CDR2 YFSETQ. The data derive from a study of CD8 T cells in Susac syndrome.

Sequencing input: CD8+ T cells from PBMCs. The chain employs TRBV5-1 and TRBJ2-5, with 10 bases matching TRBD2. The TCR sequence derives from a human donor with multiple sclerosis. The CDR3 here is CASSLGTSEWETQYF. The DNA for the CDR3 is TGCGCCAGCAGCCTAGGGACTAGCGAATGGGAGACCCAGTACTTC.